The 27 T cell receptor beta chains given below trace back to one sample, sequenced in a study of HIV-infected patients and healthy controls. Follow-up blood was drawn about 14 weeks, roughly three months, after antiretroviral therapy began. The repertoire came from unfractionated whole blood and reflected all unsorted peripheral T cells. Reverse transcription used around 540 ng RNA and constant-region primers for alpha and beta. Separate chain-specific third strand synthesis with multiplexing indices produced the alpha and beta libraries. In TCRdb, the 5' RACE reads were re-called with MiXCR into one record per CDR3 protein. The sample yields 2,000 to 2,500 distinct CDR3 sequences, approximately 15% seen once. Sequenced material: blood, taken during antiretroviral therapy. All receptors come from an adult with HIV infection.

This clonotype is termed medium-sized. This chain links TRBV29-1 with TRBJ2-2; tentative D call: TRBD1 (6 bases). Germline V CDR1 and CDR2: SQVTM, ANQGSEA. Trimming removed 4 bases from V and 2 bases from J, with 11 bases in between. The length of the CDR3 is 14 residues. CDR3 sequence: CSVGPQGNTGELFF. Written as DNA, the CDR3 is TGCAGCGTTGGACCACAGGGAAACACCGGGGAGCTGTTTTTT.

This clonotype is categorized as medium-sized. The chain links TRBV12-3 or TRBV12-4 to TRBJ2-5, with D tentatively TRBD1 or TRBD2 (5 bases each). The CDR3 loop spans 13 amino acids. Trimming stripped 5 bases from V and 5 bases from J, with 12 bases between. The CDR3: CASSPPEGETQYF. The CDR3 DNA is TGTGCCAGCAGTCCCCCCGAGGGGGAGACCCAGTACTTC.

By share, this clonotype ranks as medium-sized. The rearrangement uses TRBV15 and TRBJ2-3; 9 bases fit TRBD2. Per germline, CDR1 LNHNV and CDR2 YYDKDF (reference sequence). This CDR3 comprises 15 residues. V shed 0 bases and J 4 bases; nucleotides not matched to a gene: 2. Here the CDR3 reads CATSREGLASDTQYF. CDR3 coding DNA: TGTGCCACCAGCAGAGAGGGACTAGCATCAGATACGCAGTATTTT. The full variable domain, in which reference TRBV15 and TRBJ2-3 provide the parts outside the CDR3, is DAMVIQNPRYQVTQFGKPVTLSCSQTLNHNVMYWYQQKSSQAPKLLFHYYDKDFNNEADTPDNFQSRRPNTSFCFLDIRSPGLGDTAMYLCATSREGLASDTQYFGPGTRLTVL.

On this clonotype: Given a much more abundant clone one base away, this may be a read error. The chain couples TRBV2 to TRBJ2-3; D call uncertain. CDR1 SNHLY and CDR2 FYNNEI come from the germline V gene. The CDR3 is 13 residues long. V was cut by 7 bases and J by 0 bases, with 8 bases left in between. The CDR3 nucleotides are TGTGCCAGCATGGTGGGAAGCACAGATACGCAGTATTTT. Protein: CASMVGSTDTQYF.

This clonotype is medium-sized. This chain connects TRBV18 to TRBJ2-3; tentatively, D is TRBD1 (5 bases). The CDR3 has 14 amino acids. From germline, CDR1 is KGHSH and CDR2 LQKENI. The ends were cut back, 3 bases at V and 0 bases at J, with 7 bases in the middle. The CDR3 here is CASSPPGSTDTQYF. The CDR3 DNA follows: TGTGCCAGCTCACCCCCAGGGAGCACAGATACGCAGTATTTT.

This clonotype is categorized as medium-sized. V gene TRBV30 combines with J gene TRBJ1-5; 8 nucleotides agree with TRBD1. The J segment lost 5 bases and the V segment lost 0 bases, leaving 3 bases of the junction unmatched. The CDR3 is 14 amino acids. In germline, CDR1 is GTSNPN, CDR2 SVGIG (reference sequence). DNA of the CDR3: TGTGCCTGGAGTGTACCAGGGGGCTATCAGCCCCAGCATTTT. This codes for CAWSVPGGYQPQHF.

This chain joins TRBV19 and TRBJ1-1, with 8 nucleotides matching TRBD1. The CDR3 sequence is 13 residues long. The V gene's germline CDR1 is LNHDA and CDR2 SQIVND (reference sequence). Germline trimming cut 7 bases from V and 7 bases from J; bases unmatched to any gene: 8. This CDR3 is CASTPRGQGEAFF. The CDR3 DNA reads as TGTGCCAGTACCCCGAGAGGACAGGGTGAAGCTTTCTTT.

This sequence joins TRBV20-1 and TRBJ1-1; D possibly corresponds to TRBD1 (6 bases). The germline CDR1 and CDR2 sequences are DFQATT and SNEGSKA (reference sequence). The CDR3 has 15 residues. Trimming left V 1 base short and J 8 bases short, with 20 bases between. The CDR3 region is CSARAAGTPIVEAFF. CDR3 in DNA: TGCAGTGCTAGAGCGGCCGGGACACCTATCGTGGAAGCTTTCTTT.

Regarding this clonotype: A much bigger clone sits one base away, suggesting this may be a read error. V gene TRBV5-1 combines with J gene TRBJ2-1, with 9 positions matching TRBD2. The germline CDR1 and CDR2 sequences are SGHRS and YFSETQ. CDR3 size: 16 residues. Trimming cost V 0 bases and J 6 bases; bases outside gene matches: 7. CDR3 bases: TGCGCCAGCAGCTTGGCAGCGGGAGGTCTGTTCAATGAGCAGTTCTTC. Translating gives CASSLAAGGLFNEQFF. Full variable domain (missing parts from reference TRBV5-1 and TRBJ2-1): KAGVTQTPRYLIKTRGQQVTLSCSPISGHRSVSWYQQTPGQGLQFLFEYFSETQRNKGNFPGRFSGRQFSNSRSEMNVSTLELGDSALYLCASSLAAGGLFNEQFFGPGTRLTVL.

This clonotype qualifies as medium-sized (0.01 to 0.1%). The chain couples TRBV7-6 to TRBJ1-2; D is undetermined. Looked up from germline, CDR1 is SGHVS and CDR2 is FNYEAQ. The CDR3 is made up of 15 amino acids. V dropped 3 bases and J dropped 0 bases, with 11 bases sitting between them. Written as DNA, the CDR3 is TGTGCCAGCAGCTTCAGTAGTTCGGCTAACTATGGCTACACCTTC. Translating gives CASSFSSSANYGYTF. The variable domain in full, completed from reference TRBV7-6 and TRBJ1-2, reads GAGVSQSPRYKVTKRGQDVALRCDPISGHVSLYWYRQALGQGPEFLTYFNYEAQQDKSGLPNDRFSAERPEGSISTLTIQRTEQRDSAMYRCASSFSSSANYGYTFGSGTRLTVV.

The chain uses TRBV25-1 and TRBJ2-2; the match to TRBD2 covers 7 bases. This CDR3 spans 15 amino acids. In germline, CDR1 is MGHDK, CDR2 SYGVNS. Germline trimming cut 7 bases from V and 9 bases from J; bases unmatched to any gene: 14. CDR3 amino acids: CASNVGGPTTWELFF. CDR3 coding DNA: TGTGCCAGCAACGTGGGAGGGCCAACTACCTGGGAGCTGTTTTTT.

This clonotype is termed medium-sized. The chain uses TRBV19 and TRBJ2-2; 14 nucleotides agree with TRBD2. V shed 11 bases and J 7 bases; nucleotides not matched to a gene: 18. This CDR3 is 18 amino acids long. Germline CDR1 and CDR2: LNHDA and SQIVND (reference sequence). CDR3 in DNA: TGTGCCTCTAAAAGGTCCGGGACTAGCGGGAGAGGTAGCGGGGAGCTGTTTTTT. Amino acid sequence: CASKRSGTSGRGSGELFF.

This clonotype is deemed medium-sized. The chain has TRBV19 and TRBJ2-5, with 8 bases fitting TRBD1. The CDR3 has 17 amino acids. Losses at the gene ends were 2 bases for V and 5 bases for J; bases not matched to a gene: 13. Per the germline V gene, CDR1 is LNHDA and CDR2 is SQIVND (reference sequence). CDR3 sequence reads: CASSIRTGPSTEETQYF. The CDR3, as DNA: TGTGCCAGTAGTATACGGACAGGGCCCTCCACCGAGGAGACCCAGTACTTC.

This clonotype is medium-sized by share. The chain uses TRBV6-5 and TRBJ2-5; TRBD2 might be the D (6 bases). V was pared by 4 bases and J by 3 bases, with 12 bases between. This CDR3 contains 14 residues. Germline lookup yields CDR1 MNHEY and CDR2 SVGAGI. As DNA, the CDR3 is TGTGCCAGCAGTTCTGACATAGCGGAAGAGACCCAGTACTTC. Translating it yields CASSSDIAEETQYF.

This clonotype was seen at least ten times. The chain couples TRBV24-1 to TRBJ2-1, with TRBD2 identical over 7 bases. Germline V CDR1 and CDR2: KGHDR, SFDVKD. The CDR3 loop spans 13 amino acids. Trimming cost V 8 bases and J 4 bases; bases outside gene matches: 4. CDR3 region: CATIGGEYNEQFF. The CDR3 region has the DNA TGTGCCACCATTGGGGGGGAGTACAATGAGCAGTTCTTC.

In the case of this clonotype: A much larger clone differs by one base, so this may be a read error. The rearrangement joins TRBV20-1 to TRBJ1-5, with D possibly matching TRBD1 (5 bases). The germline V gene has CDR1 DFQATT and CDR2 SNEGSKA (reference sequence). CDR3 length: 14 amino acids. The CDR3 region has the DNA TGCAGTGCCACAGGACTGCTACCCAATCAGCCCAAGCATTTT. It translates to CSATGLLPNQPKHF.

The sample holds a few counts of this clonotype. The chain carries TRBV6-1 and TRBJ2-1; tentatively, D is TRBD2 (6 bases). The germline V gene has CDR1 MNHNS and CDR2 SASEGT. The CDR3 extends over 16 amino acids. The V and J ends lost 2 bases and 15 bases respectively, with 26 bases between them. This CDR3 is CASSEMGLAASRHRFF. CDR3 sequence (DNA): TGTGCCAGCAGTGAAATGGGTTTAGCGGCCTCGCGTCATCGGTTCTTC.

Ten or more counts support this clonotype. V usage is TRBV5-1 and J usage is TRBJ2-7; D ambiguous. Per germline, CDR1 SGHRS and CDR2 YFSETQ. The CDR3 has 17 amino acids. V was pared by 0 bases and J by 0 bases, with 16 bases between. CDR3 region: CASSLVPSARSSYEQYF. The DNA for the CDR3 is TGCGCCAGCAGCTTGGTCCCGAGCGCCAGGAGCTCCTACGAGCAGTACTTC.

This clonotype was observed a handful of times. The chain uses TRBV5-1 and TRBJ1-2; no reliable D call. Trimming stripped 0 bases from V and 5 bases from J, with 11 bases between. Germline CDR1 is SGHRS and CDR2 is YFSETQ. The CDR3 is 14 amino acids. The CDR3 DNA follows: TGCGCCAGCAGCTTGGGCCGGGAATTTTATGGCTACACCTTC. This gives the protein CASSLGREFYGYTF.

This clonotype showed up just a few times. The chain carries TRBV4-1 and TRBJ1-1, with TRBD1 matching over 8 bases. The CDR3 extends over 17 amino acids. V trimming: 0 bases; J trimming: 10 bases; junction bases outside the gene matches: 16. The germline gives CDR1 MGHRA, CDR2 YSYEKL. CDR3: CASSQEGGLTGGKRAFF. The CDR3 DNA reads as TGCGCCAGCAGCCAAGAGGGGGGGTTAACAGGGGGAAAGAGAGCTTTCTTT.

This clonotype counts as medium-sized. This rearrangement joins TRBV27 to TRBJ1-2; D is perhaps TRBD1 (5 bases). V was trimmed by 10 bases and J by 2 bases, leaving 20 bases between them. This CDR3 is 15 amino acids long. Germline-derived CDR1 and CDR2 are MNHEY and SMNVEV (reference sequence). CDR3 residues: CATGDWADPNYGYTF. The CDR3 DNA reads as TGTGCCACCGGGGACTGGGCCGACCCAAACTATGGCTACACCTTC.

This clonotype qualifies as medium-sized. The rearrangement links TRBV3-1 to TRBJ1-5; no clear D gene. The germline V gene encodes CDR1 LGHDT and CDR2 YNNKEL (reference sequence). The V end was cut by 3 bases, the J end by 3 bases, with 6 bases between. CDR3 length: 13 amino acids. The CDR3 loop reads CASSQKHNQPQHF. Here the CDR3 DNA reads TGTGCCAGCAGCCAGAAGCACAATCAGCCCCAGCATTTT.

By its share, this clonotype is medium-sized. The rearrangement uses TRBV5-5 and TRBJ1-4, with D unclear. The V end lost 4 bases, the J end lost 7 bases, and 8 bases lay between the germline ends. Germline CDR1 is SGHKS and CDR2 is YYEKEE (reference sequence). The CDR3 sequence is 12 residues long. The chain's CDR3 is CASSPEGEKLFF. DNA of the CDR3: TGTGCCAGCAGCCCCGAGGGTGAAAAACTGTTTTTT.

This clonotype showed up just a few times. A much more abundant neighbour one base away suggests this may be a read error. The chain combines TRBV19 with TRBJ2-2; tentatively, D is TRBD1 or TRBD2 (5 bases each). The CDR3 covers 14 residues. The germline gives CDR1 LNHDA, CDR2 SQIVND (reference sequence). CDR3 nucleotides: TGTGCCAGTCAACGAGACAGATACACCGGGGAGATGTTTTTT. The encoded protein is CASQRDRYTGEMFF. Combining the CDR3 with reference TRBV19 and TRBJ2-2 gives the whole variable domain DGGITQSPKYLFRKEGQNVTLSCEQNLNHDAMYWYRQDPGQGLRLIYYSQIVNDFQKGDIAEGYSVSREKKESFPLTVTSAQKNPTAFYLCASQRDRYTGEMFFGEGSRLTVL.

This clonotype has just a few counts. Since a much larger clone is just one base distant, this may be a read error. The V call is TRBV20-1, the J call TRBJ2-5, with 8 bases identical to TRBD1. This CDR3 region has 13 residues. V lost 4 bases and J lost 3; bases outside the gene matches: 4. CDR1 and CDR2 from the germline V gene are DFQATT and SNEGSKA (reference sequence). The CDR3 loop reads CSAMDRAKETQYF. The CDR3 coding sequence is TGCAGTGCTATGGACAGGGCTAAAGAGACCCAGTACTTC.

This clonotype rates as medium-sized. The chain uses TRBV29-1 and TRBJ2-7, with 10 nucleotides matching TRBD2. Germline V CDR1 and CDR2: SQVTM, ANQGSEA. The CDR3 has 14 amino acids. With 7 bases clipped from V and 7 bases from J, the junction kept 13 bases outside the gene matches. CDR3 sequence (DNA): TGCAGCGCCAGACCAGCGGGAGGGCCGCAAGAGCAGTACTTC. Translating gives CSARPAGGPQEQYF.

In regard to this clonotype: This may come from a read error, since a much larger clone is one base off. V gene TRBV28 combines with J gene TRBJ1-2, with a tentative D call TRBD1 (6 bases). Trimming left V 2 bases short and J 4 bases short, with 11 bases between. The CDR3 runs 14 residues. From germline, CDR1 is MDHEN and CDR2 SYDVKM. CDR3 nucleotide sequence: TGTGCCAGCAGTTTAGTACAGGGTATCTATGGCTACACCTTC. Encoded protein: CASSLVQGIYGYTF.